The clone carrying this T cell receptor (beta chain) has a single count. Antigen unknown. Primers for the PCR totalled 60 Vbeta and 13 Jbeta. TCRdb's copy holds only in-frame clones and misses some; the assay was immunoSEQ multiplex PCR. The sample includes about 110,000 clones, roughly 86% of them seen just once. These data originate in a study of cytomegalovirus exposure and HLA in healthy donors. Study-wide points: In a later analysis, most CMV-associated TCR beta chains appeared HLA-restricted.

CDR3 length: 13 residues. The germline CDR1 and CDR2 sequences are SEHNR and FQNEAQ (reference sequence). Trimming shortened V by 5 bases and J by 6 bases, and 13 bases separated the two germline ends. The clonotype originates from a man aged 40-55 years in good health and CMV-seronegative. The chain links TRBV7-9 to TRBJ1-1; maybe TRBD1 (5 bases). Sequenced sample: PBMCs. The CDR3 loop is CASSQGSGAEAFF. The CDR3 coding sequence is TGTGCCAGCAGCCAGGGCTCGGGCGCTGAAGCTTTCTTT.